A single sample gave rise to the 24 T cell receptor beta chains below, sequenced in a study of blood T cells in healthy people across ages (dated by TCRdb to the mid-2010s). Libraries were prepared through 5' RACE. Sequenced on an Illumina HiSeq 2500. A second PCR of roughly 7 to 12 cycles was performed with a sample-barcoded 5' primer and a J-beta primer mix. The public reads were reprocessed in TCRdb via fastp at Q25 and MiXCR, keeping in-frame beta chains. Duplicate CDR3 protein sequences are folded into a single record with the most common DNA and genes. The sample profile shows 540,000 or so distinct CDR3 sequences; under 55% of them were found once. Around 25% of the sample is held by the ten biggest clonotypes. Sequenced sample: blood. The source is a man older than 75 in good health.

The chain has TRBV20-1 and TRBJ1-1, with a weak D call TRBD1 (5 bases). Trimming removed 6 bases from V and 0 bases from J, with 17 bases in between. Germline V lookup: CDR1 DFQATT, CDR2 SNEGSKA (reference sequence). The CDR3 totals 15 residues. The CDR3 protein is CSARRGLPLNTEAFF. The CDR3 nucleotides read TGCAGTGCCCGCCGGGGACTCCCACTGAACACTGAAGCTTTCTTT.

The chain recombines TRBV10-3 with TRBJ2-7; D tentatively fits TRBD1 or TRBD2 (7 bases each). This CDR3 has 15 amino acids. CDR1 is ENHRY, CDR2 SYGVKD, per germline. V lost 6 bases and J 3 bases, leaving 18 bases between the germline ends. CDR3: CAISDSRGRDYEQYF. The CDR3 nucleotides are TGTGCCATCAGCGACTCCAGGGGGAGGGACTACGAGCAGTACTTC.

Ten or more counts support this clonotype. The gene calls are TRBV7-9 and TRBJ1-6; D is uncertain. Trimming cost V 2 bases and J 7 bases, with 12 bases left between them. This CDR3 has 15 amino acids. Germline V gene sequence: CDR1 SEHNR, CDR2 FQNEAQ (reference sequence). For the CDR3, the DNA is TGTGCCAGCAGCTTAATGGATACGGAGAATTCACCCCTCCACTTT. The encoded protein is CASSLMDTENSPLHF.

This clonotype showed up many times. The rearrangement links TRBV7-9 to TRBJ2-7, with 12 bases matching TRBD2. Germline V gene sequence: CDR1 SEHNR, CDR2 FQNEAQ (reference sequence). The CDR3 runs 15 residues. Losses at the gene ends were 2 bases for V and 5 bases for J; bases not matched to a gene: 4. CDR3 DNA: TGTGCCAGCAGCTTAATGACTAGCGGGGGTCACGAGCAGTACTTC. As protein: CASSLMTSGGHEQYF.

This clonotype appeared many times. J is TRBJ2-1 and V is TRBV29-1; D may be TRBD1 (6 bases). The germline gives CDR1 SQVTM, CDR2 ANQGSEA. This CDR3 region has 13 residues. Trimming cost V 6 bases and J 9 bases, with 18 bases left between them. The CDR3 loop reads CSVLRATRGEQFF. The CDR3 DNA is TGCAGCGTCCTCCGGGCCACCAGGGGTGAGCAGTTCTTC.

This clonotype was seen at least ten times. J is TRBJ2-3 and V is TRBV6-6, with TRBD2 identical over 12 bases. This CDR3 comprises 17 residues. Germline V gives CDR1 MNHNY, CDR2 SVGAGI (reference sequence). J gave up 6 bases and V 0 bases, and 7 bases lay outside the gene matches. CDR3 nucleotides: TGTGCCAGCAGTTACTCGCGGCTAGCGGGAGGGGACGATACGCAGTATTTT. Its translation is CASSYSRLAGGDDTQYF.

The J gene is TRBJ2-5, the V gene TRBV20-1; D ambiguous. The CDR3 runs 13 residues. Between the trimmed V and J ends, which lost 6 bases and 3 bases, there was a span of 14 bases. Germline V gives CDR1 DFQATT, CDR2 SNEGSKA (reference sequence). The CDR3 coding sequence is TGCAGTGCACCGAGACAAACCAAAGAGACCCAGTACTTC. It encodes CSAPRQTKETQYF.

The chain combines TRBV6-1 with TRBJ2-5; 8 bases align to TRBD1. The CDR3 spans 16 residues. Trimming cost V 7 bases and J 0 bases; bases outside gene matches: 10. Per germline, CDR1 MNHNS and CDR2 SASEGT. The CDR3 sequence is CASNLRTGTYQETQYF. As DNA, the CDR3 is TGTGCCAGCAACCTACGGACAGGGACGTACCAAGAGACCCAGTACTTC.

This clonotype showed up just a few times. The chain recombines TRBV7-9 with TRBJ2-7; perhaps D is TRBD1 or TRBD2 (5 bases each). The DNA end lines up better with TRBJ2-1; the J call may be wrong. The CDR3 covers 14 residues. Germline V gives CDR1 SEHNR, CDR2 FQNEAQ (reference sequence). The DNA of the CDR3 is TGTGCCAGCAGCTCGGGACCGAACTCCTACGAGCAGTTCTTC. As protein: CASSSGPNSYEQFF.

V usage is TRBV20-1 and J usage is TRBJ2-7; weak D call: TRBD2 (5 bases). The V end lost 3 bases, the J end lost 2 bases, and 14 bases lay between the germline ends. The CDR3 contains 14 residues. Germline V gene sequence: CDR1 DFQATT, CDR2 SNEGSKA (reference sequence). The CDR3 nucleotides read TGCAGTGCTAGTGGGAGAAGATCCCCCTACGAGCAGTACTTC. Protein sequence: CSASGRRSPYEQYF.

The chain recombines TRBV28 with TRBJ2-7; unclear D gene. With 4 bases removed from V and 0 bases from J, the gap between germline ends came to 7 bases. There are 13 residues in the CDR3. The germline gives CDR1 MDHEN, CDR2 SYDVKM. The CDR3 nucleotides read TGTGCCAGCAGTTCCGTGCCCTCCTACGAGCAGTACTTC. Protein sequence: CASSSVPSYEQYF.

Note on this clonotype: A junction boundary mismatches the germline segment, possibly from a read error. V gene TRBV20-1 combines with J gene TRBJ1-2; D is perhaps TRBD1 (5 bases). Per the germline V gene, CDR1 is DFQATT and CDR2 is SNEGSKA (reference sequence). The CDR3 extends over 13 amino acids. CDR3 amino acids: CSASASRGDGCTF. Here the CDR3 DNA reads TGCAGTGCTAGTGCCTCCAGAGGGGATGGCTGCACCTTC.

In its sample, this clonotype was seen a few times. The genes are TRBV10-3 and TRBJ2-7, with 9 nucleotides matching TRBD1. V shed 3 bases, J shed 3 bases, and the junction held 3 bases outside the gene matches. Looked up from germline, CDR1 is ENHRY and CDR2 is SYGVKD. This CDR3 is 14 amino acids long. The CDR3 DNA is TGTGCCATCAGTGAACAGGGACAGGGCTACGAGCAGTACTTC. This codes for CAISEQGQGYEQYF.

As concerns this clonotype: At one end the junction does not follow the germline gene, possibly because of a read error. The chain carries TRBV7-7 and TRBJ2-7; D perhaps matches TRBD1 (6 bases). The CDR3 covers 13 residues. Germline V gene sequence: CDR1 SSHAT, CDR2 FNYEAQ (reference sequence). Written as DNA, the CDR3 is TGTGCTAGCAGCCCAGGGGAACGGTACGAGCAGTACTTC. This gives the protein CASSPGERYEQYF. Combining the CDR3 with reference TRBV7-7 and TRBJ2-7 gives the whole variable domain GAGVSQSPRYKVTKRGQDVTLRCDPISSHATLYWYQQALGQGPEFLTYFNYEAQPDKSGLPSDRFSAERPEGSISTLTIQRTEQRDSAMYRCASSPGERYEQYFGPGTRLTVT.

V gene TRBV11-3 combines with J gene TRBJ2-4, with TRBD2 identical over 7 bases. The J call is in doubt because the DNA end fits TRBJ2-7 better. CDR1 SGHNT and CDR2 YENEEA come from the germline V gene. This CDR3 comprises 13 residues. In DNA, the CDR3 is TGTGCCAGCAGCTTGACTAGCCAACACGAGCAGTACTTC. Protein: CASSLTSQHEQYF.

This clonotype was detected ten times or more. This sequence joins TRBV11-2 and TRBJ2-5, with D possibly matching TRBD1 (5 bases). Germline values: CDR1 SGHAT, CDR2 FQNNGV. V was shortened by 1 base and J by 2 bases, with 17 bases between the two germline ends. This CDR3 is 17 amino acids long. In nucleotides, the CDR3 is TGTGCCAGCAGCTTAGGGGTTGGGCAGGGCGGACAAGAGACCCAGTACTTC. Amino acid sequence: CASSLGVGQGGQETQYF.

This clonotype was detected once. The V and J genes are TRBV10-3 and TRBJ1-6; 10 bases line up with TRBD1. CDR1 and CDR2 from the germline V gene are ENHRY and SYGVKD. The CDR3 loop spans 17 amino acids. Losses at the gene ends were 8 bases for V and 1 base for J; bases not matched to a gene: 8. The CDR3 loop is CAISPGQGRSYNSPLHF. In DNA, the CDR3 is TGTGCCATCTCTCCGGGACAGGGGAGATCCTATAATTCACCCCTCCACTTT.

This rearrangement joins TRBV5-1 to TRBJ1-1, with TRBD1 matching 8 bases. V dropped 5 bases and J dropped 6; count of bases not matched to a gene: 6. CDR1 and CDR2 (germline): SGHRS, YFSETQ. The CDR3 covers 13 residues. CDR3 amino acids: CASRSTGVAEAFF. Written as DNA, the CDR3 is TGCGCCAGCAGATCGACAGGGGTGGCTGAAGCTTTCTTT. The full variable domain, in which reference TRBV5-1 and TRBJ1-1 provide the parts outside the CDR3, is KAGVTQTPRYLIKTRGQQVTLSCSPISGHRSVSWYQQTPGQGLQFLFEYFSETQRNKGNFPGRFSGRQFSNSRSEMNVSTLELGDSALYLCASRSTGVAEAFFGQGTRLTVV.

This chain uses TRBV2 with TRBJ2-7, with D perhaps TRBD2 (6 bases). The CDR3 runs 14 residues. Germline assignment: CDR1 SNHLY and CDR2 FYNNEI. V gave up 4 bases and J gave up 1 base, with 11 bases separating them. The CDR3 DNA reads TGTGCCAGCAGTGCCGGACGGGGGTCCTACGAGCAGTACTTC. It encodes CASSAGRGSYEQYF.

This chain links TRBV4-1 with TRBJ1-2; D might be TRBD1 (5 bases). Germline CDR1 is MGHRA and CDR2 is YSYEKL. The germline V and J ends were trimmed by 3 bases and 4 bases, with 12 bases remaining between them. The CDR3 runs to 14 residues. CDR3 nucleotides: TGCGCCAGCAGCCAGGAAGGGGTCGGCTATGGCTACACCTTC. Its translation: CASSQEGVGYGYTF.

This chain joins TRBV4-3 and TRBJ1-1; D uncertain. Trimming left V 0 bases short and J 10 bases short, with 12 bases between. The CDR3 length is 13 residues. Germline lookup yields CDR1 LGHNA and CDR2 YSLEER. The CDR3 sequence: CASSQEGSGAAFF. CDR3 nucleotide sequence: TGCGCCAGCAGCCAAGAAGGGTCAGGAGCAGCTTTCTTT.

The chain carries TRBV27 and TRBJ1-5, with 9 bases aligning to TRBD1. This CDR3 spans 17 amino acids. J gave up 3 bases and V 5 bases, and 11 bases lay outside the gene matches. Germline CDR1 MNHEY, CDR2 SMNVEV (reference sequence). CDR3 in DNA: TGTGCCAGCAGTACAACCGGGACAGGGTTTTTCAATCAGCCCCAGCATTTT. Protein: CASSTTGTGFFNQPQHF.

The chain couples TRBV30 to TRBJ2-4; D call uncertain. Near its end, the DNA agrees better with TRBJ2-7, so the J call may be wrong. Germline CDR1 is GTSNPN and CDR2 is SVGIG (reference sequence). The CDR3 extends over 13 amino acids. In nucleotides, the CDR3 is TGTGCCTGGAGCCGCCTGCGCTCCTACGAGCAGTACTTC. Amino acid sequence: CAWSRLRSYEQYF.

This chain connects TRBV7-2 to TRBJ2-1, with D uncertain. V was cut by 3 bases and J by 0 bases, with 9 bases left in between. CDR1 and CDR2 from the germline V gene are SGHTA and FQGNSA. The CDR3 loop spans 15 amino acids. The CDR3 nucleotides are TGTGCCAGCAGCTTCTCGTCCAGCTCCTACAATGAGCAGTTCTTC. Its protein is CASSFSSSSYNEQFF. The full variable domain, in which reference TRBV7-2 and TRBJ2-1 provide the parts outside the CDR3, is GAGVSQSPSNKVTEKGKDVELRCDPISGHTALYWYRQSLGQGLEFLIYFQGNSAPDKSGLPSDRFSAERTGGSVSTLTIQRTQQEDSAVYLCASSFSSSSYNEQFFGPGTRLTVL.